This is a list of T cell receptor beta chains from one sample in a study of blood T cell repertoires in COVID-19. Sequencing was performed with immunoSEQ multiplex PCR; in TCRdb, only in-frame clones are kept and a portion is missing. Of some 140,000 clones in the sample, about 86% are singletons; the top ten hold 2.4%. The sample comprised PBMCs or T cells enriched from blood (not recorded which). The receptors stem from a man aged 35-49 years with acute COVID-19. Both conserved end residues are part of each CDR3. D genes are given only for firm matches. Size values are once, few and many counts, or a class for expanded clones, and some rows have none.

TRBJ2-1 | TRBD2 | TRBV7-2 | . | CASSLVGRGGSYNEQFF | TGTGCCAGCAGCTTAGTTGGGCGGGGGGGTTCCTACAATGAGCAGTTCTTC
TRBJ2-7 | . | TRBV4-2 | . | CASSQDRSGRPYEQYF | TGTGCCAGCAGCCAAGATCGCAGCGGGCGACCCTACGAGCAGTACTTC
TRBJ1-2 | TRBD1 | TRBV6-6 | . | CASSPRQGALSGYTF | TGTGCCAGCAGCCCTAGACAGGGGGCCTTAAGCGGCTACACCTTC
TRBJ2-3 | TRBD2 | TRBV9 | . | CASSPGLAGGITDTQYF | TGTGCCAGCAGTCCGGGACTAGCGGGAGGAATTACGGATACGCAGTATTTT
TRBJ1-2 | . | TRBV5-8 | . | CASSTQYGYTF | TGTGCCAGCAGTACCCAGTATGGCTACACCTTC
TRBJ1-4 | . | TRBV29-1 | . | CSVEEGGHRAKKLFF | TGCAGCGTTGAAGAAGGGGGTCACAGGGCGAAAAAACTGTTTTTT
TRBJ2-6 | . | TRBV3-1/TRBV3-2 | . | CASSPAAISGANVLTF | TGTGCCAGCAGCCCTGCGGCGATCTCTGGGGCCAACGTCCTGACTTTC
TRBJ2-5 | . | TRBV7-8 | . | CASSSDSQETQYF | TGTGCCAGCAGTTCGGACAGCCAAGAGACCCAGTACTTC
TRBJ2-1 | TRBD2 | TRBV5-5 | . | CASSLAPSGGPYNEQFF | TGTGCCAGCAGCTTGGCCCCAAGCGGGGGGCCCTACAATGAGCAGTTCTTC
TRBJ2-7 | TRBD2 | TRBV3-1/TRBV3-2 | once | CASSQEAGGSREQYF | TGTGCCAGCAGCCAAGAGGCGGGGGGAAGTCGCGAGCAGTACTTC
TRBJ1-5 | TRBD1 | TRBV6-2/TRBV6-3 | few | CASSYSLQGDQPQHF | TGTGCCAGCAGTTACTCCTTACAGGGGGATCAGCCCCAGCATTTT
TRBJ2-5 | . | TRBV19 | . | CASNRGSSQTQYF | TGTGCCAGTAATAGAGGCTCTTCACAGACCCAGTACTTC
TRBJ2-1 | TRBD2 | TRBV7-9 | once | CASSLALGRGGGEQFF | TGTGCCAGCAGCTTAGCGCTTGGGCGGGGGGGCGGAGAGCAGTTCTTC
TRBJ1-1 | TRBD1 | TRBV12-3/TRBV12-4 | . | CASSPGQVEAFF | TGTGCCAGCAGTCCAGGACAGGTTGAAGCTTTCTTT
TRBJ1-1 | TRBD1 | TRBV7-9 | few | CASSPVGTGKAFF | TGTGCCAGCAGCCCCGTGGGGACAGGGAAAGCTTTCTTT
TRBJ2-7 | . | TRBV27 | . | CASRSSLSYMGVQYF | TGTGCCAGCAGATCCTCCCTTTCCTACATGGGAGTGCAGTACTTC
TRBJ2-7 | . | TRBV6-5 | . | CASIFQDPYEQYF | TGTGCCAGCATCTTTCAGGATCCCTACGAGCAGTACTTC
TRBJ1-1 | . | TRBV30 | . | CAWGASWNTEAFF | TGTGCCTGGGGGGCTTCATGGAACACTGAAGCTTTCTTT
TRBJ1-5 | TRBD1 | TRBV27 | . | CASSFRQGQPQHF | TGTGCCAGCAGTTTCCGACAGGGCCAGCCCCAGCATTTT
TRBJ1-5 | TRBD1 | TRBV2 | few | CASTPFRTGGNQPQHF | TGTGCCAGCACCCCCTTCCGGACAGGGGGAAATCAGCCCCAGCATTTT
TRBJ2-1 | TRBD2 | TRBV29-1 | . | CSALQGLAGELNEQFF | TGCAGCGCCCTCCAGGGACTAGCGGGAGAGTTGAATGAGCAGTTCTTC
TRBJ1-4 | . | TRBV5-5 | few | CASSLSGLMKKLFF | TGTGCCAGCAGCTTGTCAGGGTTGATGAAAAAACTGTTTTTT
TRBJ1-3 | TRBD1 | TRBV28 | . | CASSLWTGSGNTIYF | TGTGCCAGCAGTTTATGGACAGGGTCTGGAAACACCATATATTTT
TRBJ2-3 | TRBD2 | TRBV7-2 | . | CASSFKGLAGGRDTQYF | TGTGCCAGCAGCTTTAAGGGACTAGCGGGAGGTCGAGATACGCAGTATTTT
TRBJ1-6 | TRBD1 | TRBV4-1 | . | CASSHAGTGDSPLHF | TGCGCCAGCAGCCACGCCGGGACAGGGGACTCACCCCTCCACTTT
TRBJ1-1 | . | TRBV29-1 | . | CSAQAGTGEAFF | TGCAGCGCCCAGGCAGGCACGGGAGAAGCTTTCTTT
TRBJ2-7 | . | TRBV29-1 | . | CSANSRGIRNEQYF | TGCAGCGCCAATTCCAGGGGCATAAGGAACGAGCAGTACTTC
TRBJ2-2 | TRBD2 | TRBV2 | . | CASSARLAGGQGTGELFF | TGTGCCAGCAGTGCACGACTAGCGGGGGGGCAGGGCACCGGGGAGCTGTTTTTT
TRBJ1-4 | . | TRBV5-4 | once | CASSWGQRGLLSTNEKLFF | TGTGCCAGCAGCTGGGGCCAGAGGGGGTTACTTTCAACTAATGAAAAACTGTTTTTT
TRBJ1-2 | TRBD1 | TRBV5-1 | . | CASRTGGGSGYTF | TGCGCCAGCAGAACAGGGGGCGGATCTGGCTACACCTTC
TRBJ1-1 | . | TRBV2 | few | CASRGEGGTEAFF | TGTGCCAGCAGGGGAGAGGGTGGCACTGAAGCTTTCTTT
TRBJ2-1 | TRBD2 | TRBV24-1 | . | CATSDPSGIGDEQFF | TGTGCCACCAGTGACCCTAGCGGAATTGGCGATGAGCAGTTCTTC
TRBJ1-1 | TRBD1 | TRBV7-2 | . | CASSLLGQAGTEAFF | TGTGCCAGCAGCTTATTGGGACAGGCGGGCACTGAAGCTTTCTTT
TRBJ2-2 | . | TRBV5-1 | . | CASSLGDWLYTGELFF | TGCGCCAGCAGCTTGGGGGACTGGCTATACACCGGGGAGCTGTTTTTT
TRBJ1-6 | . | TRBV7-9 | . | CASSLWGTPNSPLHF | TGTGCCAGCAGCTTATGGGGGACACCCAATTCACCCCTCCACTTT
TRBJ1-4 | TRBD1 | TRBV28 | . | CASSLWNRGDEKLFF | TGTGCCAGCAGTTTATGGAACAGGGGGGACGAAAAACTGTTTTTT
TRBJ1-2 | TRBD1 | TRBV15 | . | CATSRDQAGGGYTF | TGTGCCACCAGCAGAGATCAGGCAGGGGGAGGCTACACCTTC
TRBJ2-3 | TRBD2 | TRBV27 | few | CASRQTTSAYTDTQYF | TGTGCCAGCAGGCAAACCACTAGCGCCTACACAGATACGCAGTATTTT
TRBJ2-1 | TRBD2 | TRBV2 | . | CASSETSGGIGEQFF | TGTGCCAGCAGTGAAACTAGCGGGGGGATCGGTGAGCAGTTCTTC
TRBJ1-1 | TRBD1 | TRBV9 | . | CASSAGQGARAFF | TGTGCCAGCAGCGCGGGACAGGGGGCGCGAGCTTTCTTT
TRBJ1-3 | TRBD1 | TRBV6-6 | . | CASISGTENTIYF | TGTGCCAGCATCTCCGGGACAGAAAACACCATATATTTT
TRBJ2-5 | TRBD2 | TRBV12-3/TRBV12-4 | . | CASSSGGQETQYF | TGTGCCAGCAGCTCGGGGGGCCAAGAGACCCAGTACTTC
TRBJ1-5 | . | TRBV19 | . | CASSMVMSQPQHF | TGTGCCAGTAGTATGGTGATGAGTCAGCCCCAGCATTTT
TRBJ2-3 | TRBD2 | TRBV10-1 | . | CANRPTWGLAGATDTQYF | TGCGCCAATCGACCGACCTGGGGACTAGCGGGAGCCACAGATACGCAGTATTTT
TRBJ2-7 | . | TRBV5-5 | . | CASSPSTGWWQYF | TGTGCCAGCAGCCCCTCAACAGGCTGGTGGCAGTACTTC